Following are 2 T cell receptor beta chains from one sample sequenced in a study of T-cell memory formation after mild COVID-19 (dated by TCRdb to the early 2020s). Libraries were built with 5' RACE. Sequencing was performed on an Illumina NovaSeq 6000. In-frame beta chains were kept once TCRdb had trimmed the public reads at Q25 with fastp and called clones with MiXCR. Rows matching on CDR3 protein sequence are summarized as one entry with the most common DNA and genes. The sample yields about 400,000 distinct CDR3 sequences; roughly an eighth were counted once. The ten largest make up 20% to 25% of the sample. The specimen was PBMCs or a T cell subset sorted from them (not recorded which). The receptor set was obtained from a man aged 18-30 years who had mild COVID-19 (a few samples of this study predate the infection). The sample titles of this study are shuffled in the database, so cell type and time point are left out; the donor was told from shared clones.

J is TRBJ2-7 and V is TRBV5-1; D is uncertain. Germline CDR1 and CDR2: SGHRS and YFSETQ. Trimming pared 4 bases from V and 1 base from J, leaving 12 bases between. The length of the CDR3 is 14 residues. The DNA for the CDR3 is TGCGCCAGCAGCCCGGGCCGGCCTTCCTACGAGCAGTACTTC. It is translated as CASSPGRPSYEQYF. Full variable domain (rest looked up from reference TRBV5-1 and TRBJ2-7): KAGVTQTPRYLIKTRGQQVTLSCSPISGHRSVSWYQQTPGQGLQFLFEYFSETQRNKGNFPGRFSGRQFSNSRSEMNVSTLELGDSALYLCASSPGRPSYEQYFGPGTRLTVT.

The sample holds a few counts of this clonotype. The V and J genes are TRBV2 and TRBJ1-6; weak D call: TRBD1 (6 bases). Trimming cost V 8 bases and J 7 bases, with 12 bases left between them. The CDR3 is made up of 13 amino acids. CDR1 SNHLY and CDR2 FYNNEI come from the germline V gene. CDR3 loop: CASRDMWNSPLHF. CDR3 bases: TGTGCCAGCCGGGACATGTGGAATTCACCCCTCCACTTT.